This T cell receptor (beta chain) is drawn from a study of T cells in Graves' hyperthyroidism and ophthalmopathy. Whole-study findings and limits: Onset of ophthalmopathy came a median around 6.5 months after the model predicted it. Blood samples included most of the expanded thyroid clonotypes exceeding 0.001.

Individuals with ophthalmopathy presented a Clinical Activity Score of at least 3, a NOSPECS grade of at least 4 and a duration under 3 months. From 8.5 to 10 ml of fresh peripheral blood, PBMCs were isolated. CDR3 length: 15 residues. With 1 base removed from V and 5 bases from J, the gap between germline ends came to 15 bases. Germline V CDR1 and CDR2: LNHNV, YYDKDF (reference sequence). Amplification targeted TCR beta CDR3 regions from RNA transcripts. HTBI primers drove first-round RT-PCR of the TCR CDR3. In TCRdb, the multiplex PCR reads were re-called with MiXCR into one record per CDR3 protein. The sample contains hundreds of thousands of distinct CDR3 sequences, roughly 14% of which appear only once. This clonotype was seen repeatedly, ten times or more. Its antigen remains unidentified.

The V call is TRBV15, the J call TRBJ2-7, with D possibly called TRBD1 or TRBD2 (5 bases each). The TCR sequence derives from a woman aged 35 to 49 with Graves' ophthalmopathy. Input material: blood. In DNA, the CDR3 is TGTGCCACCAGCAGAGGGGACCGGGACCTCCACGAGCAGTACTTC. Amino acids: CATSRGDRDLHEQYF.